This TCR beta chain was recovered during a study of tumour-infiltrating T cells in Burkitt lymphoma. Study context: Repertoire clonality predicted overall and progression-free survival.

TCRdb's copy holds only in-frame clones and misses some; the assay was immunoSEQ multiplex PCR. Here the sample spans 13,000 to 15,000 clones, more than 60% being singletons. The germline V gene encodes CDR1 SNHLY and CDR2 FYNNEI. CDR3 length: 13 residues. V lost 10 bases to trimming and J lost 4 bases, with 16 bases between them. V usage is TRBV2 and J usage is TRBJ2-5; D not resolved. This sequence originates from a human donor with diffuse large B-cell lymphoma. Material for sequencing was tumor tissue. As DNA, the CDR3 is TGTGCCACCCAGATCCAGTCCCTAGAGACCCAGTACTTC. It encodes CATQIQSLETQYF.